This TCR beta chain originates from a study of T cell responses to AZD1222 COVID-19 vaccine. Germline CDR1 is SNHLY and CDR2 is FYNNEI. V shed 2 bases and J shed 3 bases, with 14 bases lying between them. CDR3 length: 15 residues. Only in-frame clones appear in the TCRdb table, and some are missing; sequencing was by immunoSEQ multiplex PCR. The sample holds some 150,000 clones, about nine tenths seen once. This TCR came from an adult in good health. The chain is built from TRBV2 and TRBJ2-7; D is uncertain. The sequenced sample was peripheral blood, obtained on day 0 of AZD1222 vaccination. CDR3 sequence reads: CASSETAPSLYEQYF. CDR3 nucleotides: TGTGCCAGCAGTGAAACGGCCCCATCGCTCTACGAGCAGTACTTC.